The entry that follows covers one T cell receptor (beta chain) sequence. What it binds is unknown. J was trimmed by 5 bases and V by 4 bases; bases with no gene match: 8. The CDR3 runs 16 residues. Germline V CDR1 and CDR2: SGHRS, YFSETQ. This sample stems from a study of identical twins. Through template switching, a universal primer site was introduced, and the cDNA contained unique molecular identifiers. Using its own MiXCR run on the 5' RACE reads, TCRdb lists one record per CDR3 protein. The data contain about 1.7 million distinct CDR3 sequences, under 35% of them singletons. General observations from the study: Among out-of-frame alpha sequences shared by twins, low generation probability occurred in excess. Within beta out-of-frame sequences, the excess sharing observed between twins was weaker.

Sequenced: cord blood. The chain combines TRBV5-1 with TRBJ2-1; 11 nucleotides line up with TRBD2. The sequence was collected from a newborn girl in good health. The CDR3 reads CASSKLTSGVNNEQFF. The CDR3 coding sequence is TGCGCCAGCAGCAAACTGACTAGCGGGGTTAACAATGAGCAGTTCTTC.